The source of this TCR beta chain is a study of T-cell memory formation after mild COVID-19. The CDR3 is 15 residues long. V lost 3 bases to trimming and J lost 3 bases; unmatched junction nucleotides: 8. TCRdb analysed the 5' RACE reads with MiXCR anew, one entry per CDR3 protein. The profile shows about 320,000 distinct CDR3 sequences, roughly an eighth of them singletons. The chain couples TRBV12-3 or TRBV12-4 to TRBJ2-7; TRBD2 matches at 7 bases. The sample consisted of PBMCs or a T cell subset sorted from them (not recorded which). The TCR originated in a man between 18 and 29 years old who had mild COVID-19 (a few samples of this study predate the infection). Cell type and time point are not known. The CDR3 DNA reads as TGTGCCAGCAGTTTGGAGCTAGCGGCTAACTACGAGCAGTACTTC. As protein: CASSLELAANYEQYF.